A selection of T cell receptor beta chains follows, all from one sample in a study of OX40 agonist ivuxolimab in advanced cancers. Sequencing was performed with immunoSEQ multiplex PCR; in TCRdb, only in-frame clones are kept and a portion is missing. Of around 99,000 clones listed, 90% are singletons. The sequences come from CD4+ or CD8+ T cells sorted from blood, collected in a trial of the OX40 agonist ivuxolimab. All receptors come from an adult with an advanced solid tumor such as melanoma, head and neck, liver or kidney cancer. CDR3s include the opening cysteine and the closing phenylalanine or tryptophan. Each record gives: V gene, D gene, clone size, J gene, CDR3 protein, CDR3 DNA. D genes are given only for firm matches. Expanded clones are given a class, and other clones once, few, many or no size at all.

V: TRBV28; D: .; size: .; J: TRBJ2-7; CDR3: CASRSSYEQYF; DNA: TGTGCCAGCAGATCGAGCTACGAGCAGTACTTC
V: TRBV11-2; D: .; size: .; J: TRBJ2-1; CDR3: CASSLDRNNEQFF; DNA: TGTGCCAGCAGCTTAGATAGGAACAATGAGCAGTTCTTC
V: TRBV5-4; D: .; size: .; J: TRBJ1-5; CDR3: CASSLRGGDNQPQHF; DNA: TGTGCCAGCAGCCTAAGGGGAGGCGACAATCAGCCCCAGCATTTT
V: TRBV30; D: TRBD1; size: .; J: TRBJ1-2; CDR3: CAWSSGQGAYGYTF; DNA: TGTGCCTGGAGCTCAGGACAGGGGGCCTATGGCTACACCTTC
V: TRBV6-5; D: TRBD1; size: .; J: TRBJ1-2; CDR3: CASKQSTGVGGYTF; DNA: TGTGCCAGCAAACAGTCGACAGGGGTAGGCGGCTACACCTTC
V: TRBV10-1; D: .; size: once; J: TRBJ1-1; CDR3: CASSFSGSGTEAFF; DNA: TGCGCCAGCAGTTTCTCGGGGTCGGGCACTGAAGCTTTCTTT
V: TRBV5-4; D: .; size: once; J: TRBJ2-3; CDR3: CASSPGGPRDTQYF; DNA: TGTGCCAGCAGCCCTGGGGGCCCGAGGGATACGCAGTATTTT
V: TRBV28; D: .; size: .; J: TRBJ2-5; CDR3: CASSPIKVTGRETQYF; DNA: TGTGCCAGCAGTCCCATTAAGGTAACAGGACGAGAGACCCAGTACTTC
V: TRBV19; D: TRBD1; size: .; J: TRBJ1-5; CDR3: CASSTGGSNQPQHF; DNA: TGTGCCAGTAGTACAGGGGGTAGCAATCAGCCCCAGCATTTT
V: TRBV7-9; D: .; size: .; J: TRBJ1-2; CDR3: CASSPPTF; DNA: TGTGCCAGCAGCCCGCCCACCTTC
V: TRBV5-1; D: .; size: .; J: TRBJ2-1; CDR3: CASSPMGQNEQFF; DNA: TGCGCCAGCAGCCCAATGGGGCAGAATGAGCAGTTCTTC
V: TRBV6-1; D: .; size: .; J: TRBJ2-4; CDR3: CASSRGGGVIQYF; DNA: TGTGCCAGCAGTCGGGGCGGGGGCGTCATTCAGTACTTC
V: TRBV18; D: .; size: .; J: TRBJ1-5; CDR3: CASSPTQGAGGNQPQHF; DNA: TGTGCCAGCTCACCAACGCAGGGAGCTGGAGGAAATCAGCCCCAGCATTTT
V: TRBV5-1; D: TRBD2; size: .; J: TRBJ2-1; CDR3: CASSLVGLAGFNEQFF; DNA: TGCGCCAGCAGCCTCGTGGGACTAGCGGGGTTCAATGAGCAGTTCTTC
V: TRBV2; D: .; size: .; J: TRBJ1-5; CDR3: CASSIRNQPQHF; DNA: TGTGCCAGCAGTATTAGAAATCAGCCCCAGCATTTT
V: TRBV5-5; D: TRBD1; size: once; J: TRBJ1-1; CDR3: CASSSGTANTEAFF; DNA: TGTGCCAGCAGCTCCGGGACAGCGAACACTGAAGCTTTCTTT
V: TRBV29-1; D: .; size: .; J: TRBJ1-1; CDR3: CSVAGWTTEAFF; DNA: TGCAGCGTGGCAGGGTGGACCACTGAAGCTTTCTTT
V: TRBV7-9; D: .; size: .; J: TRBJ1-1; CDR3: CASASSRNTEAFF; DNA: TGTGCCAGTGCGAGCAGCCGGAACACTGAAGCTTTCTTT
V: TRBV5-1; D: .; size: .; J: TRBJ2-3; CDR3: CASSLERGIGTDTQYF; DNA: TGCGCCAGCAGCTTGGAAAGGGGGATAGGCACAGATACGCAGTATTTT
V: TRBV2; D: TRBD2; size: .; J: TRBJ2-2; CDR3: CASSRRKTSGGSGELFF; DNA: TGTGCCAGCAGTCGAAGAAAGACTAGCGGGGGGTCCGGGGAGCTGTTTTTT
V: TRBV28; D: .; size: .; J: TRBJ2-1; CDR3: CASTRLDYNEQFF; DNA: TGTGCCAGCACCCGCCTAGATTACAATGAGCAGTTCTTC
V: TRBV6-1; D: .; size: .; J: TRBJ1-6; CDR3: CASSQGPYGSPLHF; DNA: TGTGCCAGCAGCCAGGGACCGTATGGTTCACCCCTCCACTTT
V: TRBV19; D: TRBD1; size: .; J: TRBJ1-5; CDR3: CASSTLGTGGNQPQHF; DNA: TGTGCCAGTAGTACCCTAGGGACAGGGGGAAATCAGCCCCAGCATTTT